These 30 T cell receptor beta chains were sequenced from one sample in a study of identical twins (TCRdb year 2016). The receptor library was made with 5' RACE. Sequencing was performed on an Illumina HiSeq 2000. Clones were called with MiXCR by TCRdb after fastp trimmed the public reads at Q25, and only in-frame beta chains were retained. Rows merge per CDR3 protein into single entries with the most common DNA and genes. A total of 650,000 to 800,000 distinct CDR3 sequences appear in this sample, 8% to 9% of them only once. The top ten clonotypes cover roughly 0.9% of the sample. In addition, the sample was reused for a study of yellow fever vaccine responses in identical twins.

The source material was PBMCs. All receptors come from a woman between 18 and 29 years old in good health.

This clonotype was seen more than once but under ten times. V and J are TRBV28 and TRBJ2-1; D possibly matches TRBD1 or TRBD2 (5 bases each). This CDR3 comprises 14 residues. Germline CDR1 is MDHEN and CDR2 is SYDVKM. The V and J ends lost 2 bases and 6 bases respectively, with 11 bases between them. The CDR3 sequence is CASSLPGRINEQFF. The DNA of the CDR3 is TGTGCCAGCAGTTTACCGGGACGGATCAATGAGCAGTTCTTC.

The chain employs TRBV2 and TRBJ2-3; 13 nucleotides match TRBD2. The CDR3 is made up of 15 amino acids. In germline, CDR1 is SNHLY, CDR2 FYNNEI. V trimming: 10 bases; J trimming: 6 bases; junction bases outside the gene matches: 10. The CDR3 nucleotides read TGTGCCACCGGGACTAGCGGGGCAGAGGCGGATACGCAGTATTTT. Translation: CATGTSGAEADTQYF.

This clonotype has at least ten counts. V is TRBV12-3 or TRBV12-4 and J is TRBJ2-1; 13 positions agree with TRBD2. V lost 6 bases, J lost 7 bases, and 3 bases stayed unmatched. This CDR3 has 14 residues. The CDR3 DNA sequence: TGTGCCAGCAGGGGGACTAGCGGGACGAATGAGCAGTTCTTC. As protein: CASRGTSGTNEQFF.

The chain employs TRBV6-5 and TRBJ2-1; D remains unclear. The V and J ends lost 2 bases and 5 bases respectively, with 10 bases between them. The CDR3 totals 14 residues. In germline, CDR1 is MNHEY, CDR2 SVGAGI. Here the CDR3 reads CASSYGIKNNEQFF. CDR3 sequence (DNA): TGTGCCAGCAGTTACGGGATAAAGAACAATGAGCAGTTCTTC.

This clonotype has a handful of counts. The chain couples TRBV24-1 to TRBJ2-3; possibly TRBD1 for D (5 bases). Trimming pared 7 bases from V and 0 bases from J, leaving 13 bases between. This CDR3 region has 15 residues. CDR1 and CDR2 (germline): KGHDR, SFDVKD. In DNA form, the CDR3 reads TGTGCCACCAGCTCTGGGGCAAGAAGCACAGATACGCAGTATTTT. Translation gives CATSSGARSTDTQYF.

This clonotype was seen only a few times. This chain uses TRBV20-1 with TRBJ2-2, with 7 bases that match TRBD2. With 5 bases clipped from V and 5 bases from J, the junction kept 14 bases outside the gene matches. Germline CDR1 DFQATT, CDR2 SNEGSKA (reference sequence). The CDR3 sequence is 16 residues long. The CDR3 DNA sequence: TGCAGTGCTCCGGGGCCTAGCGGATTCTATACCGGGGAGCTGTTTTTT. This encodes CSAPGPSGFYTGELFF.

The chain recombines TRBV29-1 with TRBJ2-7; a weak D match, TRBD1 (6 bases). This CDR3 is 12 amino acids long. Trimming removed 4 bases at V and 3 bases at J, with 10 bases between. Germline CDR1 reads SQVTM; CDR2 reads ANQGSEA. CDR3 protein: CSVVAGDYEQYF. DNA of the CDR3: TGCAGCGTTGTAGCAGGGGACTACGAGCAGTACTTC.

This clonotype appeared many times. The genes are TRBV21-1 and TRBJ1-1. TRBV21-1 is classified as a pseudogene. The CDR3 has 14 amino acids. DNA of the CDR3: TGTGCCAGCAGAAGGCGGAGGAGGAACACTGAAGCTTTCTTT. Translating gives CASRRRRRNTEAFF.

This clonotype was counted at least ten times. The chain carries TRBV5-1 and TRBJ1-4; no clear D. Per germline, CDR1 SGHRS and CDR2 YFSETQ. The V end lost 1 base, the J end lost 5 bases, and 9 bases lay between the germline ends. This CDR3 region has 14 residues. The CDR3: CASSLSGANEKLFF. The CDR3 nucleotides read TGCGCCAGCAGCTTGTCAGGAGCAAATGAAAAACTGTTTTTT. Full variable domain (missing parts from reference TRBV5-1 and TRBJ1-4): KAGVTQTPRYLIKTRGQQVTLSCSPISGHRSVSWYQQTPGQGLQFLFEYFSETQRNKGNFPGRFSGRQFSNSRSEMNVSTLELGDSALYLCASSLSGANEKLFFGSGTQLSVL.

The chain has TRBV10-3 and TRBJ2-1; 9 bases align to TRBD2. Germline values: CDR1 ENHRY, CDR2 SYGVKD. The CDR3 is 16 amino acids. Trimming took 11 bases from V and 5 from J; bases not matched to a gene: 16. The CDR3 protein is CALSSPTSGSHNEQFF. The CDR3 bases are TGTGCCCTATCCAGTCCAACTAGCGGGTCCCACAATGAGCAGTTCTTC.

CDR3 residues: CASYYGHEQYF. CDR3 coding DNA: TGTGCCTCCTATTACGGACACGAGCAGTACTTC. V gene TRBV30 combines with J gene TRBJ2-7, with D unresolved. The length of the CDR3 is 11 residues. Trimming removed 7 bases at V and 5 bases at J, with 12 bases between. CDR1 and CDR2 from the germline V gene are GTSNPN and SVGIG (reference sequence).

This clonotype was counted ten times or more. The chain has TRBV25-1 and TRBJ1-2, with TRBD1 as a possible D gene (6 bases). Germline V gene data show CDR1 as MGHDK and CDR2 as SYGVNS. There are 17 residues in the CDR3. Between the trimmed V and J ends, which lost 3 bases and 4 bases, there was a span of 21 bases. The CDR3, as DNA: TGTGCCAGCAGTGATTCCAGGGGACCAGCCTTTCCCTATGGCTACACCTTC. Residues: CASSDSRGPAFPYGYTF.

This clonotype has ten or more counts. The chain joins TRBV7-2 to TRBJ2-1; D is ambiguous. Germline assignment: CDR1 SGHTA and CDR2 FQGNSA. The CDR3 totals 13 residues. The germline V and J ends were trimmed by 4 bases and 0 bases, with 4 bases remaining between them. The CDR3 here is CASSSDSYNEQFF. For the CDR3, the DNA is TGTGCCAGCAGCTCAGACTCCTACAATGAGCAGTTCTTC.

CDR3 coding DNA: TGTGCCAGCAGGCTCAGGGGAAATTCACCCCTCCACTTT. Residues: CASRLRGNSPLHF. The V gene is TRBV6-1, the J gene TRBJ1-6; TRBD1 might be the D (6 bases). The CDR3 is 13 amino acids. Per the germline V gene, CDR1 is MNHNS and CDR2 is SASEGT. V lost 6 bases to trimming and J lost 7 bases, with 10 bases between them.

This clonotype has just a few counts. This chain connects TRBV5-1 to TRBJ1-2; tentatively, D is TRBD1 (6 bases). The CDR3 extends over 13 amino acids. Germline V gene sequence: CDR1 SGHRS, CDR2 YFSETQ. The V and J ends lost 1 base and 6 bases respectively, with 10 bases between them. The DNA for the CDR3 is TGCGCCAGCAGCTTGTCGGGGGCGCATGGCTACACCTTC. Translation: CASSLSGAHGYTF.

This clonotype has at least ten counts. V gene TRBV12-3 or TRBV12-4 combines with J gene TRBJ2-1; 8 nucleotides match TRBD2. J gave up 8 bases and V 2 bases, and 8 bases lay outside the gene matches. CDR3 length equals 15 residues. The CDR3 DNA is TGTGCCAGCAGTTTACTCTTTCTAGCGGGCCATGAGCAGTTCTTC. This sequence encodes CASSLLFLAGHEQFF.

The J gene is TRBJ1-1, the V gene TRBV20-1, with a possible D match to TRBD1 (6 bases). Germline CDR1 and CDR2: DFQATT and SNEGSKA (reference sequence). There are 12 residues in the CDR3. Trimming stripped 5 bases from V and 1 base from J, with 8 bases between. CDR3 sequence (DNA): TGCAGTGCTTTAGGGGGGAACACTGAAGCTTTCTTT. Encoded protein: CSALGGNTEAFF.

This clonotype appeared a few times. The chain employs TRBV6-5 and TRBJ2-5; D is possibly TRBD1 or TRBD2 (5 bases each). V gave up 2 bases and J gave up 2 bases, with 12 bases separating them. Germline values: CDR1 MNHEY, CDR2 SVGAGI. This CDR3 has 15 residues. The CDR3 protein is CASSYTSGGQETQYF. The CDR3 DNA reads as TGTGCCAGCAGTTACACCTCTGGGGGACAAGAGACCCAGTACTTC.

CDR3 sequence: CASRKGASGADDTQYF. In DNA, the CDR3 is TGTGCCAGCAGGAAAGGGGCTAGCGGCGCCGATGATACGCAGTATTTT. V usage is TRBV2 and J usage is TRBJ2-3; TRBD2 aligns across 7 bases. The CDR3 spans 16 residues. The J segment lost 6 bases and the V segment lost 6 bases, leaving 15 bases of the junction unmatched. Germline-derived CDR1 and CDR2 are SNHLY and FYNNEI.

CDR3 DNA: TGTGCCAGCAGCGTAGACGGGTTCCAAGAGACCCAGTACTTC. Translating it yields CASSVDGFQETQYF. V is TRBV7-2 and J is TRBJ2-5; D not certain. CDR1 and CDR2 from the germline V gene are SGHTA and FQGNSA. V was shortened by 5 bases and J by 1 base, with 11 bases between the two germline ends. This CDR3 contains 14 residues.

This clonotype was seen a few times. The rearrangement joins TRBV3-1 to TRBJ2-7; no clear D gene. CDR1 is LGHDT, CDR2 YNNKEL, per germline (reference sequence). V dropped 0 bases and J dropped 2 bases, with 8 bases sitting between them. The CDR3 length is 14 residues. CDR3 loop: CASSQEENPYEQYF. CDR3 nucleotides: TGTGCCAGCAGCCAAGAGGAGAACCCCTACGAGCAGTACTTC.

This clonotype was counted ten times or more. The chain joins TRBV29-1 to TRBJ2-7; TRBD1 matches 10 bases. The germline V gene encodes CDR1 SQVTM and CDR2 ANQGSEA. Trimming removed 3 bases from V and 5 bases from J; junction bases left unmatched: 1. The CDR3 has 12 amino acids. The CDR3, as DNA: TGCAGCGTTGAGGGGACAGGGGACGAGCAGTACTTC. Translated, it gives CSVEGTGDEQYF.

This chain joins TRBV7-2 and TRBJ2-7; 8 bases are shared with TRBD2. There are 12 residues in the CDR3. CDR1 is SGHTA and CDR2 is FQGNSA in the germline V gene. Unmatched junction bases numbered 5, after V lost 7 bases and J lost 6 bases. CDR3 sequence reads: CASNFRGGEQYF. The CDR3, as DNA: TGTGCCAGCAACTTCCGGGGGGGCGAGCAGTACTTC.

This chain links TRBV6-1 with TRBJ2-7, with D tentatively TRBD2 (6 bases). The V gene lost 2 bases and the J gene lost 6 bases, with 17 bases spanning the gap. This CDR3 region has 15 residues. Germline CDR1 reads MNHNS; CDR2 reads SASEGT. CDR3 protein: CASSEFGGVRGEQYF. The CDR3 DNA is TGTGCCAGCAGTGAATTCGGAGGGGTAAGAGGCGAGCAGTACTTC.

This clonotype was seen only a few times. This chain links TRBV7-6 with TRBJ2-7; D not certain. From germline, CDR1 is SGHVS and CDR2 FNYEAQ. V lost 1 base and J 3 bases, leaving 13 bases between the germline ends. The CDR3 contains 15 residues. Here the CDR3 DNA reads TGTGCCAGCAGCTTAGAAATTAGGGATAACTACGAGCAGTACTTC. Protein: CASSLEIRDNYEQYF.

This clonotype was seen only a few times. The chain couples TRBV15 to TRBJ2-2, with TRBD1 matching 8 bases. The CDR3 has 15 amino acids. The V gene's germline CDR1 is LNHNV and CDR2 YYDKDF (reference sequence). Trimming removed 3 bases from V and 7 bases from J; junction bases left unmatched: 7. The CDR3 bases are TGTGCCACCAGCAGTTATCAGGGGGCGGGCGGGGAGCTGTTTTTT. As protein: CATSSYQGAGGELFF.

This clonotype was seen at least ten times. The chain is built from TRBV6-1 and TRBJ2-7; tentative D call: TRBD1 (6 bases). The CDR3 has 18 residues. CDR1 is MNHNS and CDR2 is SASEGT in the germline V gene. Trimming removed 7 bases at V and 3 bases at J, with 28 bases between. The CDR3 DNA follows: TGTGCCAGCACTCTCCTACCGAGCCTTGGGCAGGGGTTCTACGAGCAGTACTTC. Translation gives CASTLLPSLGQGFYEQYF.

The rearrangement joins TRBV4-1 to TRBJ2-3, with 10 positions matching TRBD1. The CDR3 runs 16 residues. Losses at the gene ends were 1 base for V and 7 bases for J; bases not matched to a gene: 8. In germline, CDR1 is MGHRA, CDR2 YSYEKL. CDR3 in amino acids: CASSQALGQGVNTQYF. CDR3 nucleotide sequence: TGCGCCAGCAGCCAAGCCCTAGGACAGGGGGTGAATACGCAGTATTTT.

In this sample, this clonotype turned up a few times. The rearrangement links TRBV6-1 to TRBJ1-1; no reliable D call. V lost 5 bases and J 10 bases, leaving 26 bases between the germline ends. The germline V gene has CDR1 MNHNS and CDR2 SASEGT. CDR3 length: 16 residues. The CDR3 coding sequence is TGTGCCAGCAGTCGTCGGTTTGGGCGCGATCCCGGAGGAGCTTTCTTT. This translates into CASSRRFGRDPGGAFF.

This rearrangement joins TRBV28 to TRBJ2-7, with D possibly matching TRBD2 (5 bases). Germline V CDR1 and CDR2: MDHEN, SYDVKM. The CDR3 is made up of 12 amino acids. V dropped 5 bases and J dropped 9 bases, with 14 bases sitting between them. The CDR3 is CASSLPVEGQYF. In DNA, the CDR3 is TGTGCCAGCAGTCTCCCAGTCGAGGGGCAGTACTTC.